This T cell receptor beta chain was recorded in a study of shared clonotypes between healthy human individuals. The CDR3 runs to 14 residues. CDR1 and CDR2 from the germline V gene are MNHNS and SASEGT. The V and J ends lost 4 bases and 6 bases respectively, with 15 bases between them. Clones were read by immunoSEQ multiplex PCR, and TCRdb kept only the in-frame ones, dropping some. The repertoire consists of roughly 2.6 million clones, with around 90% occurring once and the leading ten covering 0.13% to 0.15%. The sample comprised naive CD4+ T cells sorted from blood. As for subset: CD45RA+ positively selected. The rearrangement links TRBV6-1 to TRBJ2-5; D is unresolved. This TCR was recovered from a man aged 18 to 30 in good health. In nucleotides, the CDR3 is TGTGCCAGCAGTGGAGGTGGGCCTGGGAAGACCCAGTACTTC. Its protein product is CASSGGGPGKTQYF.